Below are 22 T cell receptor beta chains sequenced from a single sample in a study of T cell repertoires in cytomegalovirus infection. No cognate antigen is known for these TCRs. TCRdb re-called the reads through MiXCR, storing one row per CDR3 protein. The table shows hundreds of thousands of distinct CDR3 sequences, with 25% to 30% occurring only once. The sequencing here drew on cultured PBMCs, taken from culture after CMV antigen stimulation. These receptors all come from a human donor in good health (CMV status not recorded). Some clones in this sample may be carry-over from other donors' samples.

This clonotype was seen more than once but under ten times. The J gene is TRBJ1-1, the V gene TRBV7-2; maybe TRBD1 (6 bases). The germline V gene has CDR1 SGHTA and CDR2 FQGNSA. The CDR3 spans 15 residues. Between the trimmed V and J ends, which lost 3 bases and 4 bases, there was a span of 15 bases. CDR3 DNA sequence: TGTGCCAGCAGCTTTTTGAGGCTGGGGGCCACTGAAGCTTTCTTT. This codes for CASSFLRLGATEAFF.

This clonotype was counted between two and nine times. The V call is TRBV19, the J call TRBJ1-2; 8 nucleotides match TRBD1. Trimming cost V 7 bases and J 2 bases; bases outside gene matches: 9. This CDR3 is 15 amino acids long. Germline values: CDR1 LNHDA, CDR2 SQIVND (reference sequence). DNA of the CDR3: TGTGCCAGTACCGCAGGGACAGGTGGGAACTATGGCTACACCTTC. This sequence encodes CASTAGTGGNYGYTF.

CDR3 sequence: CASRQENIQYF. DNA for the CDR3: TGTGCCAGCCGACAGGAAAACATTCAGTACTTC. The chain recombines TRBV28 with TRBJ2-4, with a weak D call TRBD1 (6 bases). The CDR3 is made up of 11 amino acids. V was cut by 8 bases and J by 5 bases, with 7 bases left in between. CDR1 is MDHEN, CDR2 SYDVKM, per germline.

This clonotype was seen ten or more times. The chain is built from TRBV28 and TRBJ1-4; D is possibly TRBD1 (5 bases). Germline lookup yields CDR1 MDHEN and CDR2 SYDVKM. There are 14 residues in the CDR3. Trimming took 6 bases from V and 0 from J, leaving 8 bases between them. DNA for the CDR3: TGTGCCAGCAGACGGGACCCAACTAATGAAAAACTGTTTTTT. Encoded protein: CASRRDPTNEKLFF. The whole variable domain, filled in from reference TRBV28 and TRBJ1-4, reads DVKVTQSSRYLVKRTGEKVFLECVQDMDHENMFWYRQDPGLGLRLIYFSYDVKMKEKGDIPEGYSVSREKKERFSLILESASTNQTSMYLCASRRDPTNEKLFFGSGTQLSVL.

This clonotype has a single count. The rearrangement uses TRBV5-1 and TRBJ2-7; possible D gene TRBD2, 6 bases. The V end was cut by 6 bases, the J end by 5 bases, with 12 bases between. This CDR3 has 12 amino acids. Per germline, CDR1 SGHRS and CDR2 YFSETQ. CDR3 bases: TGCGCCAGCACCGGGGCGGGGAACGAGCAGTACTTC. Protein: CASTGAGNEQYF.

This clonotype turned up a few times. The chain recombines TRBV7-6 with TRBJ2-6; D unclear. Germline assignment: CDR1 SGHVS and CDR2 FNYEAQ. Between the trimmed V and J ends, which lost 5 bases and 3 bases, there was a span of 8 bases. CDR3 length: 14 amino acids. In nucleotides, the CDR3 is TGTGCCAGCAGCCCTACGGTTGGGGCCAACGTCCTGACTTTC. Its translation is CASSPTVGANVLTF.

The chain couples TRBV19 to TRBJ2-7, with unresolved D. This CDR3 is 12 amino acids long. Germline-derived CDR1 and CDR2 are LNHDA and SQIVND (reference sequence). V was cut by 6 bases and J by 7 bases, with 13 bases left in between. The CDR3 DNA sequence: TGTGCCAGTAGCGGATTGGGCAGGGAGCAGTACTTC. Its translation is CASSGLGREQYF.

The V call is TRBV12-3 or TRBV12-4, the J call TRBJ1-3; D is undetermined. Trimming left V 8 bases short and J 0 bases short, with 11 bases between. The CDR3 is made up of 14 amino acids. The CDR3 sequence: CASRGGDSGNTIYF. Here the CDR3 DNA reads TGTGCCAGCCGCGGAGGTGACTCTGGAAACACCATATATTTT.

The chain links TRBV27 to TRBJ2-3, with D maybe TRBD1 (5 bases). Germline assignment: CDR1 MNHEY and CDR2 SMNVEV (reference sequence). CDR3 size: 13 residues. Trimming left V 2 bases short and J 5 bases short, with 8 bases between. As DNA, the CDR3 is TGTGCCAGCAGTTTACTAGACAGAGATACGCAGTATTTT. This gives the protein CASSLLDRDTQYF.

This clonotype occurred a few times. The rearrangement links TRBV11-2 to TRBJ2-1; 9 positions match TRBD2. Germline CDR1 is SGHAT and CDR2 is FQNNGV. The CDR3 length is 16 residues. V trimming: 5 bases; J trimming: 7 bases; junction bases outside the gene matches: 12. The CDR3 DNA follows: TGTGCCAGCAGCCTCGACTCCGCGGGGGGGCAGAATGAGCAGTTCTTC. Translated, it gives CASSLDSAGGQNEQFF.

This clonotype has a handful of counts. The chain has TRBV5-5 and TRBJ2-7; D might be TRBD1 or TRBD2, each matching 5 bases. Germline V gene data show CDR1 as SGHKS and CDR2 as YYEKEE (reference sequence). The CDR3 sequence is 20 residues long. Trimming removed 3 bases at V and 6 bases at J, with 34 bases between. CDR3 sequence reads: CASSSRDASLRRPGLTEQYF. CDR3 nucleotide sequence: TGTGCCAGCAGCTCACGGGACGCTTCCTTGCGCCGCCCGGGTTTAACCGAGCAGTACTTC.

The table lists this clonotype with a few counts. V and J are TRBV2 and TRBJ1-4; no clear D. Germline lookup yields CDR1 SNHLY and CDR2 FYNNEI. The CDR3 loop spans 14 amino acids. The V end was cut by 0 bases, the J end by 8 bases, with 10 bases between. The CDR3 reads CASSEAQAGEKLFF. As DNA, the CDR3 is TGTGCCAGCAGTGAAGCGCAGGCTGGCGAAAAACTGTTTTTT.

The chain has TRBV2 and TRBJ1-5, with D hard to call. Germline CDR1 SNHLY, CDR2 FYNNEI. The CDR3 runs 15 residues. With 4 bases removed from V and 4 bases from J, the gap between germline ends came to 14 bases. The CDR3 DNA reads TGTGCCAGCAGTGGCCTGGGGTACAGTAATCAGCCCCAGCATTTT. The encoded protein is CASSGLGYSNQPQHF.

This clonotype was observed at least ten times. J is TRBJ1-3 and V is TRBV7-2, with D perhaps TRBD1 (5 bases). Trimming cost V 3 bases and J 2 bases, with 14 bases left between them. This CDR3 has 16 amino acids. From germline, CDR1 is SGHTA and CDR2 FQGNSA. The CDR3 nucleotides read TGTGCCAGCAGCTTGGTCAATCAGGGTACTGGAAACACCATATATTTT. It yields the protein CASSLVNQGTGNTIYF.

In DNA, the CDR3 is TGTGCCAGCAGCTTGGACCTAGTCTTGGACAGGGAACGGGAGACCCAGTACTTC. Encoded protein: CASSLDLVLDRERETQYF. V usage is TRBV5-4 and J usage is TRBJ2-5; 8 bases are shared with TRBD1. The CDR3 is 18 residues long. Germline assignment: CDR1 SGHNT and CDR2 YYREEE (reference sequence). With 0 bases clipped from V and 5 bases from J, the junction kept 15 bases outside the gene matches.

This chain joins TRBV27 and TRBJ1-5, with D tentatively TRBD1 (5 bases). Trimming left V 8 bases short and J 10 bases short, with 21 bases between. The germline CDR1 and CDR2 sequences are MNHEY and SMNVEV (reference sequence). The CDR3 is 14 amino acids. CDR3 nucleotide sequence: TGTGCCAGCTGCCCGGGGGGGGTTAGAGGTCCCCAGCATTTT. Translated: CASCPGGVRGPQHF.

At least ten counts were recorded for this clonotype. The rearrangement links TRBV7-2 to TRBJ1-3; a possible D gene is TRBD1 (5 bases). Germline CDR1 is SGHTA and CDR2 is FQGNSA. The CDR3 has 16 residues. V was pared by 5 bases and J by 0 bases, with 14 bases between. CDR3 sequence (DNA): TGTGCCAGCAGCCCCCAGGGACGGATCTCTGGAAACACCATATATTTT. It translates to CASSPQGRISGNTIYF.

This clonotype was recorded a few times. This chain joins TRBV28 and TRBJ1-2, with D hard to call. This CDR3 comprises 14 residues. V lost 3 bases and J 1 base, leaving 9 bases between the germline ends. Per germline, CDR1 MDHEN and CDR2 SYDVKM. Written as DNA, the CDR3 is TGTGCCAGCAGTTTGCCCCAACGTAACTATGGCTACACCTTC. It specifies CASSLPQRNYGYTF.

This chain uses TRBV19 with TRBJ1-1; TRBD1 is a possible D gene (5 bases). The germline CDR1 and CDR2 sequences are LNHDA and SQIVND (reference sequence). The CDR3 consists of 14 residues. The V gene lost 5 bases and the J gene lost 3 bases, with 13 bases spanning the gap. The CDR3 reads CASSLWDGYTEAFF. The CDR3 nucleotides read TGTGCCAGTAGTCTGTGGGACGGGTACACTGAAGCTTTCTTT.

This clonotype has only a few counts. V gene TRBV7-3 combines with J gene TRBJ1-2, with TRBD1 matching over 8 bases. The CDR3 has 14 amino acids. The trim removed 5 bases at V and 7 bases at J, leaving 9 bases unmatched. The germline gives CDR1 SGHTA, CDR2 FQGTGA. Written as DNA, the CDR3 is TGTGCCAGCAGCCCCGGAACAGGGGGTGGTGGCTACACCTTC. Translating it yields CASSPGTGGGGYTF.

V and J are TRBV28 and TRBJ2-1; D may be TRBD2 (5 bases). The germline V gene has CDR1 MDHEN and CDR2 SYDVKM. The CDR3 extends over 16 amino acids. The germline V and J ends were trimmed by 6 bases and 0 bases, with 15 bases remaining between them. The CDR3 spells CASSREGQSSYNEQFF. The DNA of the CDR3 is TGTGCCAGCAGCCGAGAGGGCCAGAGCTCCTACAATGAGCAGTTCTTC.

V usage is TRBV28 and J usage is TRBJ2-7; D uncertain. V was cut by 9 bases and J by 0 bases, with 12 bases left in between. Per germline, CDR1 MDHEN and CDR2 SYDVKM. The CDR3 spans 13 residues. CDR3: CASGYSLSYEQYF. The CDR3 bases are TGTGCCAGTGGCTACAGCCTCTCCTACGAGCAGTACTTC.